Listed below are T cell receptor beta chains from one sample, sequenced in a study of T cell responses to AZD1222 COVID-19 vaccine. Sequencing was performed with immunoSEQ multiplex PCR; in TCRdb, only in-frame clones are kept and a portion is missing. This table holds about 160,000 clones, about 90% found once. The sample consisted of peripheral blood, taken on day 0 of AZD1222 vaccination. These receptors originate from an adult in good health. The CDR3 runs from the conserved cysteine through the conserved F or W. D genes are given only for firm matches. Size is omitted from some rows. Given values are once, few, many or a class for expanded clones.

>TRBV19|TRBJ1-2|few|-
CASSILSRATASGYTF
TGTGCCAGTAGTATTTTGTCGCGGGCCACAGCAAGCGGCTACACCTTC
>TRBV3-1/TRBV3-2|TRBJ2-3|-|-
CASSLPRRAGPDTQYF
TGTGCCAGCAGCCTACCGCGGAGGGCCGGCCCAGATACGCAGTATTTT
>TRBV5-4|TRBJ1-2|-|-
CASSLVPTGQLYGYTF
TGTGCCAGCAGCTTGGTCCCGACAGGCCAGCTCTATGGCTACACCTTC
>TRBV7-9|TRBJ1-2|-|-
CASSLVGAANYGYTF
TGTGCCAGCAGCTTAGTGGGGGCAGCTAACTATGGCTACACCTTC
>TRBV6-2/TRBV6-3|TRBJ1-4|-|-
CASSWGQGGEKLFF
TGTGCCAGCAGTTGGGGACAAGGTGGTGAAAAACTGTTTTTT
>TRBV9|TRBJ1-2|-|TRBD1
CASSARRQGMGYGYTF
TGTGCCAGCAGCGCCCGTAGACAGGGGATGGGGTATGGCTACACCTTC
>TRBV6-5|TRBJ1-1|-|-
CASSYRTAPGTEAFF
TGTGCCAGCAGTTATAGGACGGCCCCGGGAACTGAAGCTTTCTTT
>TRBV2|TRBJ2-1|once|-
CASSFQRSYNEQFF
TGTGCCAGCAGTTTCCAGCGGAGCTACAATGAGCAGTTCTTC
>TRBV6-5|TRBJ1-2|-|-
CASATGTRANYGYTF
TGTGCCAGCGCCACCGGGACCAGAGCTAACTATGGCTACACCTTC
>TRBV27|TRBJ1-2|-|-
CASSLGGVYGYTF
TGTGCCAGCAGTTTGGGGGGAGTCTATGGCTACACCTTC
>TRBV27|TRBJ2-7|-|-
CASGYGGVYEQYF
TGTGCCAGCGGCTATGGGGGAGTCTACGAGCAGTACTTC
>TRBV6-5|TRBJ2-5|-|-
CASSYRAIETQYF
TGTGCCAGCAGTTACAGAGCAATAGAGACCCAGTACTTC